This paragraph covers one T cell receptor beta chain sequence. Its antigen is unknown. In generating TCR beta cDNA, 5'RACE template switching with UMIs was used. For each CDR3 protein, TCRdb gives one entry from its re-call of the 5' RACE reads, without DNA. The table counts about 390,000 distinct CDR3 sequences; about 10% lies in the top ten. The CDR3 sequence is 16 residues long. CDR1 is LNHDA and CDR2 is SQIVND in the germline V gene (reference sequence). The sample originates from a study of T cells expressing NK-cell markers. Whole-study findings and limits: Dominant NKG2C+ clonotypes accounted for about 1.0-8% of CD8+ T cells in about 6 donors.

The rearrangement joins TRBV19 to TRBJ2-7; the D call of TRBD2 rests on TCRdb alone, since no DNA is present to check it. This TCR was sampled from a woman aged 50 to 65 in good health. Sequenced input: blood T cells: a sorted CD56 or NKG2C T cell subset, CD4+ or CD8+ T cells, or bulk PBMC T cells (not recorded which). This CDR3 is CASSGLAGVSPYEQYF.